Presented here are 5 T cell receptor beta chains from one specimen sequenced in a study of T cells in Graves' hyperthyroidism and ophthalmopathy. Amplification of TCR beta CDR3 regions was performed using RNA transcripts as template. During a first-round RT-PCR of the TCR CDR3, the HTBI primer set was used. From the multiplex PCR reads, TCRdb called clonotypes with MiXCR, one entry per CDR3 protein. The sample holds approximately 710,000 distinct CDR3 sequences; approximately 15% are singletons and the top ten take roughly 16%. The specimen was blood. The receptor set was obtained from a man aged 45-60 years with Graves' hyperthyroidism.

This clonotype was found many times. V usage is TRBV28 and J usage is TRBJ1-1; D gene ambiguous. The CDR3 sequence is 12 residues long. Deletions cut 4 bases from V and 7 bases from J, with 10 bases between. Germline loops: CDR1 MDHEN, CDR2 SYDVKM. The CDR3 reads CASSYLGNEAFF. Written as DNA, the CDR3 is TGTGCCAGCAGTTATCTTGGGAATGAAGCTTTCTTT.

The rearrangement links TRBV20-1 to TRBJ1-2, with 7 bases matching TRBD1. The J segment lost 5 bases and the V segment lost 0 bases, leaving 9 bases of the junction unmatched. The CDR3 sequence is 15 residues long. CDR1 DFQATT and CDR2 SNEGSKA come from the germline V gene (reference sequence). CDR3 sequence: CSARDSQGVWYGYTF. The CDR3 region has the DNA TGCAGTGCTAGAGATTCCCAGGGGGTTTGGTATGGCTACACCTTC.

This clonotype was observed many times. This rearrangement joins TRBV2 to TRBJ1-5; TRBD1 agrees at 10 bases. V was clipped by 8 bases and J by 5 bases; unmatched bases: 6. This CDR3 has 14 amino acids. The germline gives CDR1 SNHLY, CDR2 FYNNEI. The CDR3 DNA sequence: TGTGCCAGCGGGGGACAGGGGCTCGATCAGCCCCAGCATTTT. As protein: CASGGQGLDQPQHF.

The rearrangement uses TRBV20-1 and TRBJ1-1; a possible D gene is TRBD1 (6 bases). CDR1 is DFQATT and CDR2 is SNEGSKA in the germline V gene (reference sequence). V was clipped by 1 base and J by 1 base, with 19 bases between them. CDR3 length: 17 amino acids. The chain's CDR3 is CSARVPTGSSRNTEAFF. The CDR3 nucleotides are TGCAGTGCTAGAGTGCCAACAGGGAGTAGTAGGAACACTGAAGCTTTCTTT.

There are a few counts of this clonotype. This rearrangement joins TRBV7-9 to TRBJ2-7, with TRBD2 matching 11 bases. The CDR3 spans 15 residues. After removal of 2 bases from V and 5 bases from J, the junction contained 5 bases not matched to a gene. In germline, CDR1 is SEHNR, CDR2 FQNEAQ (reference sequence). The CDR3 DNA sequence: TGTGCCAGCAGCTTAAGGCTAGCGGGAGGAGACGAGCAGTACTTC. Translation: CASSLRLAGGDEQYF.